Sequencing of this TCR beta chain was carried out in a study of fetal regulatory T cell absence and autoimmunity. Points from the study as a whole: Oligoclonal TCR enrichment in pancreas over cord blood reached over 90-fold for some clones.

Data came from immunoSEQ multiplex PCR; TCRdb stores just in-frame clones and leaves some out. The table has approximately 94,000 clones, 72% seen once. CDR3 length: 19 amino acids. Trimming removed 4 bases from V and 1 base from J; junction bases left unmatched: 7. The germline V gene has CDR1 LGHNA and CDR2 YNFKEQ. Comment on this clone: What it binds is unknown.

The chain joins TRBV4-2 to TRBJ2-6; 13 nucleotides agree with TRBD2. The source material was pancreas tissue. The clonotype originates from a male donor with IPEX syndrome. The chain's CDR3 is CASSPRLAGGPSGANVLTF. DNA of the CDR3: TGTGCCAGCAGCCCCCGACTAGCGGGAGGCCCTTCTGGGGCCAACGTCCTGACTTTC.